Below are 21 T cell receptor beta chains sequenced from a single sample in a study of T cell changes during pregnancy in multiple sclerosis (dated by TCRdb to the late 2010s). The protocol used for the library was the immunoSEQ multiplex PCR assay. TCRdb holds this immuneACCESS table with in-frame rearrangements only. Some clones are missing; in checked studies, unresolved V genes explain under half, and the rest has no known cause. The sample data list some 27,000 clones, and approximately 88% of these were observed just once. The top ten constitute roughly 0.6% of the sample. This material consisted of CD4+ T cells from peripheral blood mononuclear cells, taken in the first trimester of pregnancy. These receptors were obtained from a female donor in good health, enrolled as a control in a pregnancy study.

This clone was detected only once. V and J are TRBV28 and TRBJ1-2, with 10 bases identical to TRBD1. Trimming at V came to 4 bases and at J to 4 bases, leaving 6 bases not matched to a gene. The germline CDR1 and CDR2 sequences are MDHEN and SYDVKM. The CDR3 has 15 amino acids. As DNA, the CDR3 is TGTGCCAGCAGTTCCGGGACAGGGGTTCGCTATGGCTACACCTTC. It yields the protein CASSSGTGVRYGYTF.

This clone was recorded a few times. The V gene is TRBV20-1, the J gene TRBJ1-2; D not resolved. V dropped 7 bases and J dropped 9 bases, with 15 bases sitting between them. CDR1 is DFQATT, CDR2 SNEGSKA, per germline (reference sequence). CDR3 length: 11 amino acids. The CDR3 region is CSGTAERSYTF. The CDR3, as DNA: TGCAGTGGTACGGCCGAGCGCAGCTACACCTTC.

The rearrangement uses TRBV7-3 and TRBJ2-3; TRBD1 agrees at 7 bases. From germline, CDR1 is SGHTA and CDR2 FQGTGA. The CDR3 contains 13 residues. The V and J ends lost 5 bases and 7 bases, in that order; junction bases with no gene match: 6. Here the CDR3 DNA reads TGTGCCAGCAGCAGACAGGGACGAAATACGCAGTATTTT. Translated, it gives CASSRQGRNTQYF.

This clone was found once. J is TRBJ1-1 and V is TRBV11-2; no firm D call. V was shortened by 4 bases and J by 5 bases, with 14 bases between the two germline ends. The germline CDR1 and CDR2 sequences are SGHAT and FQNNGV. The CDR3 extends over 14 amino acids. Here the CDR3 DNA reads TGTGCCAGCAGCTCGCCCTGGAGTGGGACTGAAGCTTTCTTT. Translation: CASSSPWSGTEAFF.

The chain uses TRBV18 and TRBJ2-7; 12 nucleotides agree with TRBD2. The V and J ends lost 6 bases and 2 bases, in that order; junction bases with no gene match: 2. Germline-derived CDR1 and CDR2 are KGHSH and LQKENI. This CDR3 spans 14 amino acids. CDR3 sequence (DNA): TGTGCCAGCTCCCCTAGCGGGGGGGCCTACGAGCAGTACTTC. It is translated as CASSPSGGAYEQYF.

This clone was seen a handful of times. The J gene is TRBJ2-2, the V gene TRBV4-1, with D possibly TRBD2 on 5 matching bases. The germline V gene has CDR1 MGHRA and CDR2 YSYEKL. The germline V and J ends were trimmed by 0 bases and 6 bases, with 14 bases remaining between them. The CDR3 loop spans 16 amino acids. This CDR3 is CASSQDKRATPGELFF. CDR3 nucleotides: TGCGCCAGCAGCCAAGATAAGAGGGCCACCCCCGGGGAGCTGTTTTTT.

The gene calls are TRBV11-2 and TRBJ2-1, with 9 bases lining up with TRBD2. V shed 1 base and J 3 bases; nucleotides not matched to a gene: 7. The germline V gene encodes CDR1 SGHAT and CDR2 FQNNGV. This CDR3 contains 17 residues. In DNA form, the CDR3 reads TGTGCCAGCAGCTTAGCTGTCCTAGCGGGGATCTACAATGAGCAGTTCTTC. Protein: CASSLAVLAGIYNEQFF.

This clone was seen a single time. This chain links TRBV18 with TRBJ2-7; maybe TRBD2 (6 bases). Germline values: CDR1 KGHSH, CDR2 LQKENI. The CDR3 spans 14 residues. Trimming took off 5 bases at V and 1 base at J, with 12 bases between the two ends. CDR3 in DNA: TGTGCCAGCTCATTAGGGGAGGCGTCCTACGAGCAGTACTTC. It encodes CASSLGEASYEQYF.

The CDR3 sequence is CASSLRGRNSYEQYF. The CDR3 DNA sequence: TGTGCCAGCAGCTTAAGGGGTCGAAACTCCTACGAGCAGTACTTC. The chain is built from TRBV7-2 and TRBJ2-7, with a possible D match to TRBD1 (5 bases). This CDR3 is 15 amino acids long. Germline-derived CDR1 and CDR2 are SGHTA and FQGNSA. V lost 2 bases, J lost 0 bases, and 11 bases lay in between. The full variable domain, its missing parts supplied by reference TRBV7-2 and TRBJ2-7, is GAGVSQSPSNKVTEKGKDVELRCDPISGHTALYWYRQSLGQGLEFLIYFQGNSAPDKSGLPSDRFSAERTGGSVSTLTIQRTQQEDSAVYLCASSLRGRNSYEQYFGPGTRLTVT.

CDR3 coding DNA: TGTGCCAGCAGTTCCGGGACAGGGGGGCCCCGCTCGTCCTACAATGAGCAGTTCTTC. Residues: CASSSGTGGPRSSYNEQFF. The chain combines TRBV28 with TRBJ2-1, with 11 bases matching TRBD1. Per germline, CDR1 MDHEN and CDR2 SYDVKM. Trimming at V came to 4 bases and at J to 1 base, leaving 12 bases not matched to a gene. The CDR3 contains 19 residues.

V and J are TRBV2 and TRBJ1-2, with D unresolved. This CDR3 has 14 residues. V was cut by 6 bases and J by 7 bases, with 18 bases left in between. Per the germline V gene, CDR1 is SNHLY and CDR2 is FYNNEI. This CDR3 is CASRLDGGGGGYTF. The CDR3 DNA follows: TGTGCCAGCAGGCTAGACGGCGGAGGAGGTGGCTACACCTTC.

This clone occurred a few times. V is TRBV7-2 and J is TRBJ2-2; D gene ambiguous. CDR1 and CDR2 from the germline V gene are SGHTA and FQGNSA. The CDR3 extends over 15 amino acids. Trimming pared 5 bases from V and 5 bases from J, leaving 15 bases between. CDR3 in amino acids: CASSPIGFRTGELFF. CDR3 DNA sequence: TGTGCCAGCAGCCCCATCGGTTTTCGGACCGGGGAGCTGTTTTTT. Full variable domain (missing parts from reference TRBV7-2 and TRBJ2-2): GAGVSQSPSNKVTEKGKDVELRCDPISGHTALYWYRQSLGQGLEFLIYFQGNSAPDKSGLPSDRFSAERTGGSVSTLTIQRTQQEDSAVYLCASSPIGFRTGELFFGEGSRLTVL.

The chain combines TRBV15 with TRBJ2-7, with D perhaps matching TRBD2 (6 bases). Looked up from germline, CDR1 is LNHNV and CDR2 is YYDKDF (reference sequence). The length of the CDR3 is 15 residues. Trimming removed 5 bases from V and 6 bases from J, with 20 bases in between. CDR3 residues: CATSPGTGARVEQYF. The DNA for the CDR3 is TGTGCCACCAGCCCAGGGACGGGAGCTAGGGTCGAGCAGTACTTC.

This chain links TRBV18 with TRBJ2-5, with 10 positions matching TRBD1. Trimming removed 5 bases from V and 4 bases from J; junction bases left unmatched: 4. The germline CDR1 and CDR2 sequences are KGHSH and LQKENI. There are 14 residues in the CDR3. The CDR3 protein is CASSSGQGGETQYF. The CDR3 region has the DNA TGTGCCAGCTCATCAGGACAGGGGGGAGAGACCCAGTACTTC.

V usage is TRBV5-1 and J usage is TRBJ1-1, with 7 bases identical to TRBD1. V dropped 4 bases and J dropped 1; count of bases not matched to a gene: 4. CDR3 size: 14 residues. Germline CDR1 is SGHRS and CDR2 is YFSETQ. The CDR3 DNA is TGCGCCAGCAGCGGGAGACAGGGGAACACTGAAGCTTTCTTT. It encodes CASSGRQGNTEAFF. Complete variable domain (other parts from reference TRBV5-1 and TRBJ1-1): KAGVTQTPRYLIKTRGQQVTLSCSPISGHRSVSWYQQTPGQGLQFLFEYFSETQRNKGNFPGRFSGRQFSNSRSEMNVSTLELGDSALYLCASSGRQGNTEAFFGQGTRLTVV.

About this clone itself: A junction end diverges from the germline sequence, so it may reflect a read error. The rearrangement joins TRBV7-9 to TRBJ2-3; tentative D call: TRBD2 (6 bases). The CDR3 is made up of 14 amino acids. Germline CDR1 and CDR2: SEHNR and FQNEAQ (reference sequence). The CDR3 protein is CVSSLATGVDTQYF. CDR3 in DNA: TGTGTCAGCAGCTTAGCGACGGGAGTGGATACGCAGTATTTT.

The V and J genes are TRBV10-3 and TRBJ2-4; TRBD2 matches 12 bases. The V gene end was trimmed by 0 bases and the J gene end by 12 bases; junction bases not matched to a gene: 15. The V gene's germline CDR1 is ENHRY and CDR2 SYGVKD. The CDR3 length is 18 residues. DNA for the CDR3: TGTGCCATCAGTGAGTCGGGTCTTTCGACTAGCGGGAGACTTGCTCAGTACTTC. Protein product: CAISESGLSTSGRLAQYF.

CDR3 sequence: CASSPLRTSGRSQETQYF. CDR3 bases: TGTGCCAGCTCACCACTCCGGACTAGCGGGAGAAGTCAAGAGACCCAGTACTTC. The genes are TRBV18 and TRBJ2-5, with 13 bases fitting TRBD2. The V segment lost 1 base and the J segment 2 bases; nucleotides outside the gene matches: 7. The CDR3 extends over 18 amino acids. CDR1 is KGHSH, CDR2 LQKENI, per germline.

This chain links TRBV6-5 with TRBJ2-2; TRBD1 matches at 10 bases. Germline CDR1 reads MNHEY; CDR2 reads SVGAGI. Germline trimming cut 5 bases from V and 2 bases from J; bases unmatched to any gene: 2. This CDR3 is built from 15 residues. The CDR3 nucleotides are TGTGCCAGCAGTCGACAGGGGGCAAACACCGGGGAGCTGTTTTTT. Residues: CASSRQGANTGELFF.

On this clone: At one end, the junction sequence differs from germline, possibly due to a read error. The rearrangement uses TRBV7-7 and TRBJ2-3; D perhaps matches TRBD2 (6 bases). The CDR3 is 13 residues long. Looked up from germline, CDR1 is SSHAT and CDR2 is FNYEAQ (reference sequence). The CDR3, as DNA: TGTGCTAGCAGCTCCCGGGAGACAGATACGCAGTATTTT. It translates to CASSSRETDTQYF.

The chain is built from TRBV9 and TRBJ2-7, with unresolved D. Germline CDR1 is SGDLS and CDR2 is YYNGEE. V lost 0 bases to trimming and J lost 1 base, with 5 bases between them. The CDR3 runs to 13 residues. The CDR3 spells CASSVALSYEQYF. CDR3 DNA sequence: TGTGCCAGCAGCGTAGCTCTATCCTACGAGCAGTACTTC.